Described below is a single T cell receptor (beta chain) sequence and its context. This clonotype was observed at least ten times. The specificity of this receptor is unknown. Base quality data are lacking; no much larger clone is found one base away. This sample stems from a study of Graves' ophthalmopathy and Graves' hyperthyroidism (dated by TCRdb to 2017 to 2018). Study-wide context: Peripheral blood samples were taken at the time of initial diagnosis, before any treatment was given. T-cell repertoires of thyroid tissue and blood were compared in over five hyperthyroidism patients. To explore V-J signatures that separate ophthalmopathy from hyperthyroidism, a discovery set of about a hundred patients was enrolled, consisting of about 41 with ophthalmopathy and 57 with stable hyperthyroidism. In total, 135 blood samples were TCR-sequenced: 40 to 45 ophthalmopathy, over 70 hyperthyroidism and about 17 hyperthyroidism-to-ophthalmopathy patients. Once sampling was done, hyperthyroidism patients were given methimazole at a starting dose of 30 mg daily, while ophthalmopathy patients were given high-dose intravenous methylprednisolone. The study used signatures of the TCR beta repertoire to tell Graves' ophthalmopathy apart from Graves' hyperthyroidism and to predict which patients would progress to ophthalmopathy. An independent validation cohort comprised about 20 hyperthyroidism patients and 17 patients who later progressed from hyperthyroidism to ophthalmopathy.

CDR1 SQVTM and CDR2 ANQGSEA are derived from the germline V gene. Reading from cysteine to phenylalanine, the CDR3 counts 10 amino acids. Left in the record is the CDR3 DNA by itself, 30 bases read in frame from the first base. Deletion took 7 bases off V and 6 bases off J, with a span of 9 bases between the germline ends. Study-wide findings and limitations: Most expanded thyroid clonotypes with frequency above 0.001 were also detected in blood, suggesting blood repertoires may reflect the thyroid immune response. Ophthalmopathy was separated from stable hyperthyroidism by the 13-signature model with around 88% sensitivity and around 81% specificity in cross-validation and with 80%/75% in the test set. In validation, the model predicted ophthalmopathy progression with about 70% sensitivity and approximately 78% specificity; about a dozen predicted patients were CT-confirmed with GO in a median of around 6.5 months. Sample size was not statistically predetermined, and group allocation was not concealed from the investigators.

Ophthalmopathy patients had moderately to severely active disease, Clinical Activity Score of at least 3, NOSPECS grade of at least 4, and disease duration under 3 months. Patients were excluded if they had other autoimmune diseases, uncontrolled infections, pregnancy or lactation. Diagnosis relied on clinical symptoms, serum thyroxine, TRAb, thyroid ultrasound and orbital computed tomography. Using Ficoll-Paque density gradient centrifugation, PBMCs were isolated from about 9.4 ml of fresh peripheral blood. Total RNA was extracted with Trizol reagent and quality-checked on an Agilent 2100 Bioanalyzer. TCR beta CDR3 regions were amplified from RNA transcripts for repertoire sequencing. The first round of RT-PCR was done with HTBI primers and the Qiagen OneStep RT-PCR kit, and was followed by a second round of multiplex PCR, then size selection and purification. The libraries underwent paired-end sequencing with 100 bp reads on an Illumina HiSeq2000. The published analysis was carried out like this. SOAPnuke was used to process the reads, removing any read that contained adapters or uncalled bases, had a mean Phred below 15, or lacked an exact match to the constant primer or identifier. High-quality paired reads were merged with COPE v1.2.5. Each unique nucleotide sequence was defined as a clonotype, and clonotypes were aligned to IMGT TRB V, D and J references with MiTCR v1.1. Analysis was restricted to V-J combinations with a frequency above 0.0001, which covered about 99% of repertoires. For each V-J combination, a TCR clonal expansion and chaos score was defined as the ratio of F50 clonal expansion to chaos observed in the TCRdist matrix. Welch's t-statistics and random forest were used to reduce the features to 10 to 15 V-J combinations, which were then used as input to a naive Bayes classifier. The similarity between thyroid and blood repertoires was quantified using the Morisita-Horn index. Clones were called with MiXCR by TCRdb after fastp trimmed the public reads at Q25, and only in-frame beta chains were retained. Each CDR3 protein gets just one entry, which takes the most common genes and DNA from the rows behind it. TCRdb, rather than the study authors, made the V and J calls. Across this sample there are about 700,000 distinct CDR3 sequences, with around 40% seen only once. Together, the top ten hold 44% of the sample.

The clonotype was recovered from an adult man with Graves' ophthalmopathy. Material for sequencing was peripheral blood. The chain employs TRBV29-1 and TRBJ1-2; the D segment cannot be called with confidence. CDR3 protein: CSADPHGYTF. Read as DNA, the sequence is TGCAGCGCGGACCCTCATGGCTACACCTTC. Joined to the reference TRBV29-1 and TRBJ1-2 proteins, this CDR3 gives the full variable domain: SAVISQKPSRDICQRGTSLTIQCQVDSQVTMMFWYRQQPGQSLTLIATANQGSEATYESGFVIDKFPISRPNLTFSTLTVSNMSPEDSSIYLCSADPHGYTFGSGTRLTVV.